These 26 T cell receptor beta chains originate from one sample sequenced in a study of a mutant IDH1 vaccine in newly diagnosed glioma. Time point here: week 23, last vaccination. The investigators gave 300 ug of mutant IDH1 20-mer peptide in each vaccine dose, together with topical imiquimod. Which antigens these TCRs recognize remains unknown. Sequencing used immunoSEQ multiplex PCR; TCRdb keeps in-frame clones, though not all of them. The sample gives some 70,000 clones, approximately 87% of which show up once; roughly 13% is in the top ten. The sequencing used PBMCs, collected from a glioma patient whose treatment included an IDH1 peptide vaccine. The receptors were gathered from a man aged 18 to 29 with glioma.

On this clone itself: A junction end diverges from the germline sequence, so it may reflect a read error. CDR3 region: CASSFGGQETQYF. In DNA form, the CDR3 reads TGTGCTAGCAGCTTCGGGGGCCAAGAGACCCAGTACTTC. The rearrangement links TRBV7-7 to TRBJ2-5, with D tentatively TRBD2 (6 bases). Germline V gives CDR1 SSHAT, CDR2 FNYEAQ (reference sequence). There are 13 residues in the CDR3.

CDR3 nucleotides: TGTGCCAGCAGTGGCGCCTACGAGCAGTACTTC. Protein: CASSGAYEQYF. The chain joins TRBV28 to TRBJ2-7; D is uncertain. CDR1 is MDHEN, CDR2 SYDVKM, per germline. The CDR3 has 11 residues. V was shortened by 5 bases and J by 2 bases, with 4 bases between the two germline ends.

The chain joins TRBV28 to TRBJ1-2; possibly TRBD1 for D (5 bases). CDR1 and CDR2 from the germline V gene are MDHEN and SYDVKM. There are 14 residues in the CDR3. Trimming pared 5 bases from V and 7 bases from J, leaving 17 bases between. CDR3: CASSQSPGLGGYTF. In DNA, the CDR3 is TGTGCCAGCAGTCAAAGCCCAGGGTTGGGTGGCTACACCTTC.

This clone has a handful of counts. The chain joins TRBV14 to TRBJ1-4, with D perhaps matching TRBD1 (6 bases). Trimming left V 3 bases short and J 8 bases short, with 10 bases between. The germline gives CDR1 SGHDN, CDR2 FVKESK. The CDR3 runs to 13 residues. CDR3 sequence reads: CASSQGTLEKLFF. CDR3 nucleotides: TGTGCCAGCAGCCAGGGGACACTCGAAAAACTGTTTTTT.

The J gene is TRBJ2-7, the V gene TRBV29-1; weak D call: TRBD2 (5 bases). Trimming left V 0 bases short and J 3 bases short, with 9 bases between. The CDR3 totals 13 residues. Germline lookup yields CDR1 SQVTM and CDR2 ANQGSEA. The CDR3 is CSVEDERDYEQYF. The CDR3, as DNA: TGCAGCGTTGAAGATGAGAGGGACTACGAGCAGTACTTC.

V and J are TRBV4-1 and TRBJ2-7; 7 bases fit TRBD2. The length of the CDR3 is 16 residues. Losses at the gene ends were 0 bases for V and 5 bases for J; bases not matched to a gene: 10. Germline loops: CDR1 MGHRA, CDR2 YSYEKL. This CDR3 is CASSQDRFLAENEQYF. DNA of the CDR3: TGCGCCAGCAGCCAAGATCGCTTTCTAGCGGAAAACGAGCAGTACTTC.

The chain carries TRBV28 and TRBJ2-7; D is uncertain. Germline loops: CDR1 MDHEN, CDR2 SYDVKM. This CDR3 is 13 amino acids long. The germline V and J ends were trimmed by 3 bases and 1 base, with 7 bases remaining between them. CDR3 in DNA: TGTGCCAGCAGTTTGAAAGCTTCCTACGAGCAGTACTTC. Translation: CASSLKASYEQYF.

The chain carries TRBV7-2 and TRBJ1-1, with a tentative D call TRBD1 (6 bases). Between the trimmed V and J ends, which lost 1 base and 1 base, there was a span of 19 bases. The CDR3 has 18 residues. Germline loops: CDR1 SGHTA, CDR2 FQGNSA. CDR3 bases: TGTGCCAGCAGCTTAGTAGCCTTGGGGGCTTGGGGGAACACTGAAGCTTTCTTT. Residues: CASSLVALGAWGNTEAFF.

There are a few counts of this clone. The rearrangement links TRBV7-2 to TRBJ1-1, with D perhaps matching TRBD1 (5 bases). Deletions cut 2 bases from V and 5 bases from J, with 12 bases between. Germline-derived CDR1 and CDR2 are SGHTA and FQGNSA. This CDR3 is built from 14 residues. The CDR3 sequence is CASSLSNWGTEAFF. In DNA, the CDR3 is TGTGCCAGCAGCTTATCTAATTGGGGGACTGAAGCTTTCTTT.

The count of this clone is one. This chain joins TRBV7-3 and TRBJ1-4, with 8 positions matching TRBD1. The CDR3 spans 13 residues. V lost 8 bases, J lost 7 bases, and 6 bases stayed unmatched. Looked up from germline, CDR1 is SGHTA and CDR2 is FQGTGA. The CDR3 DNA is TGTGCCAGCTCCCAGGGGGCGGGTGAAAAACTGTTTTTT. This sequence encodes CASSQGAGEKLFF.

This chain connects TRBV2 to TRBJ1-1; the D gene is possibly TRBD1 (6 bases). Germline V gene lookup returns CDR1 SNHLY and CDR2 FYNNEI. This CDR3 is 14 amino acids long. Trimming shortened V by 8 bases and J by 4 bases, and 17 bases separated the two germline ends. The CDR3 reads CASPRGEGITEAFF. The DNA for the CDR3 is TGTGCCAGCCCAAGGGGGGAGGGGATCACTGAAGCTTTCTTT.

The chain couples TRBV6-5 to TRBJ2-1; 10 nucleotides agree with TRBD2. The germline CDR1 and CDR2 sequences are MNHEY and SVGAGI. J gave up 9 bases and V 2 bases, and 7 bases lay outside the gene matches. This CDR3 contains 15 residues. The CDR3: CASSYTGTSAGEQFF. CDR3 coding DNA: TGTGCCAGCAGTTACACCGGGACTAGCGCCGGTGAGCAGTTCTTC.

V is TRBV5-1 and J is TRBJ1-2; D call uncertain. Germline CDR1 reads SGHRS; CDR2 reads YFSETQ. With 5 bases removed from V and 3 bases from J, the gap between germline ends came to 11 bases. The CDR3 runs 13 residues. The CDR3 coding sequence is TGCGCCAGCAGGTCAGAGTATTACTATGGCTACACCTTC. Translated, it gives CASRSEYYYGYTF.

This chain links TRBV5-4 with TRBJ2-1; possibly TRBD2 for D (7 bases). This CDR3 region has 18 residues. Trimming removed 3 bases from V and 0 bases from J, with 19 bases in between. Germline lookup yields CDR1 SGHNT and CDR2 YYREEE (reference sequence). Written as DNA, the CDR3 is TGTGCCAGCAGCTCCCTAGGGCCGGGGGGCCTCTCCTACAATGAGCAGTTCTTC. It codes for CASSSLGPGGLSYNEQFF.

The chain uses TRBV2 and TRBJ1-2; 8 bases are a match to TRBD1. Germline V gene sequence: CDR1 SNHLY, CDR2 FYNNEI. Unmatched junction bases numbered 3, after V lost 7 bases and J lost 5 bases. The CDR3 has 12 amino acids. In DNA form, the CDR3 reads TGTGCCAGCAAGGACAGGGAGTATGGCTACACCTTC. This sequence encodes CASKDREYGYTF.

The CDR3 DNA follows: TGCGCCAGCAGCCAAGATCAGCAGGGGAGCTACGAGCAGTACTTC. This sequence encodes CASSQDQQGSYEQYF. The J gene is TRBJ2-7, the V gene TRBV4-3; D is possibly TRBD1 (6 bases). This CDR3 has 15 amino acids. Germline values: CDR1 LGHNA, CDR2 YSLEER. Between the trimmed V and J ends, which lost 0 bases and 3 bases, there was a span of 12 bases.

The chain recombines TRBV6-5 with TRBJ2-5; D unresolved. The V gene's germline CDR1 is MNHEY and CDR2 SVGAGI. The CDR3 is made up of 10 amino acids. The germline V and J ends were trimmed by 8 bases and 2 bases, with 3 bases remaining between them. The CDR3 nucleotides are TGTGCCAGCGGGCAAGAGACCCAGTACTTC. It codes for CASGQETQYF.

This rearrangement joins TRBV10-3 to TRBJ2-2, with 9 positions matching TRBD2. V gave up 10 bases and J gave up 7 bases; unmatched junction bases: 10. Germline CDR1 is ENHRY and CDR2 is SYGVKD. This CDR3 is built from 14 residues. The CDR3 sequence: CATHYSGGGGELFF. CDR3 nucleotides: TGTGCCACCCACTATAGCGGGGGAGGCGGGGAGCTGTTTTTT.

CDR3 in DNA: TGTGCCAGCAGTTCCCGTGTAGTGTCACAAGGACGGGATGAAAAACTGTTTTTT. Translation: CASSSRVVSQGRDEKLFF. The chain links TRBV27 to TRBJ1-4; no reliable D call. Germline lookup yields CDR1 MNHEY and CDR2 SMNVEV (reference sequence). V shed 4 bases and J shed 6 bases, with 24 bases lying between them. This CDR3 comprises 18 residues.

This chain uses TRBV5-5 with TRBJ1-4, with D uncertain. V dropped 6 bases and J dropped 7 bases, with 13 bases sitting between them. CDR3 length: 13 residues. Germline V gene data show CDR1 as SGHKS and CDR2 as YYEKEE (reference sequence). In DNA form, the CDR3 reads TGTGCCAGCAAACGCGCAGTGGGTGAAAAACTGTTTTTT. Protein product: CASKRAVGEKLFF.

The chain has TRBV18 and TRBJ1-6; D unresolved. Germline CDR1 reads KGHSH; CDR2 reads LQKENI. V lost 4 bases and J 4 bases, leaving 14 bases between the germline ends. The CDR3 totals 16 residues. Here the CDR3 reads CASSRAITDYNSPLHF. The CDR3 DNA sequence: TGTGCCAGCTCACGAGCAATTACGGATTATAATTCACCCCTCCACTTT.

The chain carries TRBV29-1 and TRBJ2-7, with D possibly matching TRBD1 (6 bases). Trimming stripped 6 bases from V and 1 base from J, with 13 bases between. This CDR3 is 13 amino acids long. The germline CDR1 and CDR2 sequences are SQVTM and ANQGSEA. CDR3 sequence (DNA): TGCAGCGTCTCGACAGGCCCATCCTACGAGCAGTACTTC. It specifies CSVSTGPSYEQYF.

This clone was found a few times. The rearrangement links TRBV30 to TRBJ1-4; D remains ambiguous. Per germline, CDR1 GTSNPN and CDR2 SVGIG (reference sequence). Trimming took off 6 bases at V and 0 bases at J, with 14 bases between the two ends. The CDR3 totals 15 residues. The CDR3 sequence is CACSPWATTNEKLFF. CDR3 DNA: TGTGCCTGCTCCCCGTGGGCCACAACTAATGAAAAACTGTTTTTT.

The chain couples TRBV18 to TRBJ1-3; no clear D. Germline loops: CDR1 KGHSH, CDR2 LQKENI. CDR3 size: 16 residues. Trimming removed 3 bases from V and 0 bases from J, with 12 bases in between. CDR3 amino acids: CASSPLRADSGNTIYF. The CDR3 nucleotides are TGTGCCAGCTCACCGCTCCGGGCCGACTCTGGAAACACCATATATTTT.

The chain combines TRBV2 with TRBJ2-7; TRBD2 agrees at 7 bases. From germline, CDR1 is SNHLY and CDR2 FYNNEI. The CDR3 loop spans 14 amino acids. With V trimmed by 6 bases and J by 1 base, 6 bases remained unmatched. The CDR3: CASRPGLSSYEQYF. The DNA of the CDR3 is TGTGCCAGCAGGCCGGGACTAAGTTCCTACGAGCAGTACTTC.

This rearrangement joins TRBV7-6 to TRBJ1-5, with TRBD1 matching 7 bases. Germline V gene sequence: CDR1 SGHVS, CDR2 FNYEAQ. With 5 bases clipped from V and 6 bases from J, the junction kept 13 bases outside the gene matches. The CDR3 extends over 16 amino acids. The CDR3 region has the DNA TGTGCCAGCAGCCGATATACAACAGGGGTCGGTCAGCCCCAGCATTTT. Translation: CASSRYTTGVGQPQHF.